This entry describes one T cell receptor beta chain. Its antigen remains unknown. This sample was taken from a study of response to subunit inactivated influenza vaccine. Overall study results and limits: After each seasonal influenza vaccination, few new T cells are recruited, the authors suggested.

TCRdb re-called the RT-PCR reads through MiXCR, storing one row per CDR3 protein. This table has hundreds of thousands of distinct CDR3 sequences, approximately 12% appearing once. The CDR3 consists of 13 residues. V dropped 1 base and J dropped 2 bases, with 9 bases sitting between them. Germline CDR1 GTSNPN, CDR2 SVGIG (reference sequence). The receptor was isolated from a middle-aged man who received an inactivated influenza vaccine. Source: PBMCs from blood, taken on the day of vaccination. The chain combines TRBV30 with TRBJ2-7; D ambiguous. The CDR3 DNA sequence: TGTGCCTGGAGTGATGGGATTCCCTACGAGCAGTACTTC. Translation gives CAWSDGIPYEQYF.